This entry lists 2 T cell receptor beta chains sequenced from one sample in a study of T cell responses to AZD1222 COVID-19 vaccine. Method: immunoSEQ multiplex PCR; TCRdb's copy keeps in-frame clones and lacks some. The sample lists around 99,000 clones; around 87% were seen once. The input for sequencing was peripheral blood, taken 28 days after the second AZD1222 dose. All receptors come from an adult who received the AZD1222 COVID-19 vaccine.

This rearrangement joins TRBV9 to TRBJ2-5; 7 bases map to TRBD2. V was clipped by 3 bases and J by 2 bases; unmatched bases: 7. This CDR3 spans 15 amino acids. CDR1 SGDLS and CDR2 YYNGEE come from the germline V gene. Here the CDR3 reads CASSASLAEQETQYF. The CDR3 region has the DNA TGTGCCAGCAGCGCCTCGCTAGCGGAACAAGAGACCCAGTACTTC. The whole variable domain, remainder taken from reference TRBV9 and TRBJ2-5, is DSGVTQTPKHLITATGQRVTLRCSPRSGDLSVYWYQQSLDQGLQFLIQYYNGEERAKGNILERFSAQQFPDLHSELNLSSLELGDSALYFCASSASLAEQETQYFGPGTRLLVL.

The chain uses TRBV6-5 and TRBJ2-7; 13 nucleotides agree with TRBD2. CDR3 size: 15 residues. Looked up from germline, CDR1 is MNHEY and CDR2 is SVGAGI. Trimming at V came to 8 bases and at J to 2 bases, leaving 6 bases not matched to a gene. CDR3: CASATSGGAPYEQYF. The CDR3 DNA follows: TGTGCCAGCGCCACTAGCGGGGGGGCTCCCTACGAGCAGTACTTC.